This T cell receptor (beta chain) was captured in a study of blood T cell repertoires in COVID-19. Study-wide context: The samples span acute and convalescent COVID-19 from the United States, Italy and Spain. Sources were T cells, B-cell-depleted T cells, or PBMCs; the material itself was cDNA or gDNA.

Authors' analysis steps: Using reference gene primer amplification, nucleated cell counts were estimated. The repertoire was sequenced with immunoSEQ multiplex PCR; TCRdb's copy has only in-frame clones and lacks some. D and trimming come from the DNA, and the V and J calls and clone size come from that table. This table holds about 330,000 clones, 89% found once. Germline-derived CDR1 and CDR2 are SGHDT and YYEEEE. The V end was cut by 1 base, the J end by 4 bases, with 11 bases between. This CDR3 region has 14 residues. The material sequenced was peripheral blood. This chain connects TRBV5-6 to TRBJ2-5, with no clear D. The TCR sequence derives from a man between 18 and 35 years old who had recovered from COVID-19. The CDR3 sequence is CASSLSPGRETQYF. The CDR3, as DNA: TGTGCCAGCAGCTTGAGCCCGGGTCGAGAGACCCAGTACTTC. The complete variable domain, with remaining parts taken from reference TRBV5-6 and TRBJ2-5, reads DAGVTQSPTHLIKTRGQQVTLRCSPKSGHDTVSWYQQALGQGPQFIFQYYEEEERQRGNFPDRFSGHQFPNYSSELNVNALLLGDSALYLCASSLSPGRETQYFGPGTRLLVL.